The T cell receptor (beta chain) under discussion was sequenced for a study of glioma-infiltrating T cells. The overall study: Glioblastomas were WHO grade IV, sampled at first diagnosis; low-grade were grade II. Before surgery, glioma patients received dexamethasone for at most six days. Notes on the study in general: A blood CDR3 motif signature was depleted in highly divergent patients. Very few CDR3 sequences were shared between tissue and blood.

Amplification of TCR alpha and beta CDR3 regions from RNA used iRepertoire nested multiplex PCR. TCRdb processed the multiplex PCR reads anew with MiXCR; each CDR3 protein has one entry. The data contain approximately 400,000 distinct CDR3 sequences, roughly two fifths of them seen just once; the ten biggest clones take up around 13%. In the case of this clonotype: Its specificity is not known. Germline is not matched at one junction end, which may reflect a read error.

Germline-derived CDR1 and CDR2 are SGHTA and FQGNSA. This CDR3 contains 15 residues. Sequenced input: glioma tissue, nonneoplastic brain tissue, or PBMCs (not recorded which). The sequence derives from a human donor with low-grade glioma or glioblastoma, undergoing nonglioma brain surgery, or in good health (not recorded which). This sequence joins TRBV7-2 and TRBJ1-1, with D maybe TRBD1 (6 bases). The DNA of the CDR3 is TGTGCCAGCAGCTTATCTGCCTACAGGGACACTAAAGCTTTCTTT. This encodes CASSLSAYRDTKAFF.